The 20 T cell receptor beta chains presented below share a single source sample, sequenced in a study of shared clonotypes between healthy human individuals. Only in-frame clones appear in the TCRdb table, and some are missing; sequencing was by immunoSEQ multiplex PCR. Among 450,000 to 550,000 clones listed, about four fifths were seen once. What was sequenced was PBMCs. The receptors originated from a woman aged 35 to 49 in good health. Some clones in this sample may be carry-over from other donors' samples.

The count of this clone is one. This chain connects TRBV7-9 to TRBJ1-5; D ambiguous. The CDR3 spans 11 residues. Trimming shortened V by 3 bases and J by 4 bases, and 1 base separated the two germline ends. Germline V lookup: CDR1 SEHNR, CDR2 FQNEAQ (reference sequence). The CDR3 sequence: CASSFNQPQHF. Written as DNA, the CDR3 is TGTGCCAGCAGCTTTAATCAGCCCCAGCATTTT.

This clone was detected once. This chain connects TRBV7-9 to TRBJ1-2, with 10 bases identical to TRBD1. V gave up 1 base and J gave up 6 bases; unmatched junction bases: 2. This CDR3 comprises 14 residues. Germline CDR1 reads SEHNR; CDR2 reads FQNEAQ (reference sequence). In DNA form, the CDR3 reads TGTGCCAGCAGCTTAGTAGGACAGGGGGATGGCTACACCTTC. Translation gives CASSLVGQGDGYTF.

The CDR3 DNA follows: TGTGCCAGCATAAGGACTAGCGGGAGTGCAGATACGCAGTATTTT. This encodes CASIRTSGSADTQYF. J is TRBJ2-3 and V is TRBV2, with TRBD2 matching 13 bases. Germline CDR1 and CDR2: SNHLY and FYNNEI. This CDR3 comprises 15 residues. Losses at the gene ends were 7 bases for V and 4 bases for J; bases not matched to a gene: 5.

Worth noting for this clone: A junction boundary mismatches the germline segment, possibly from a read error. The chain links TRBV7-7 to TRBJ2-3; D is perhaps TRBD1 (6 bases). Germline loops: CDR1 SSHAT, CDR2 FNYEAQ (reference sequence). The CDR3 has 16 residues. The DNA for the CDR3 is TGTGCTAGCAGCTCGTCCGCCGAGGCAGGGGTAGATACGCAGTATTTT. It is translated as CASSSSAEAGVDTQYF.

The gene calls are TRBV11-3 and TRBJ2-7; D may match TRBD1 or TRBD2 (5 bases each). The CDR3 runs 15 residues. The ends were cut back, 5 bases at V and 2 bases at J, with 16 bases in the middle. Germline V lookup: CDR1 SGHNT, CDR2 YENEEA. The CDR3 sequence is CASSRGVGPTYEQYF. In DNA, the CDR3 is TGTGCCAGCAGCCGAGGGGTGGGGCCCACCTACGAGCAGTACTTC.

The genes are TRBV7-3 and TRBJ2-6; possibly TRBD2 for D (5 bases). V lost 4 bases, J lost 0 bases, and 10 bases lay in between. Germline V gene lookup returns CDR1 SGHTA and CDR2 FQGTGA. The CDR3 loop spans 16 amino acids. The CDR3 reads CASSSMGSSGANVLTF. The CDR3 DNA reads as TGTGCCAGCAGCTCGATGGGGAGCTCTGGGGCCAACGTCCTGACTTTC.

V gene TRBV10-3 combines with J gene TRBJ1-5; D is perhaps TRBD1 (5 bases). The CDR3 has 16 amino acids. CDR1 is ENHRY and CDR2 is SYGVKD in the germline V gene. The V end was cut by 0 bases, the J end by 5 bases, with 14 bases between. The CDR3 spells CAISESDRRGHQPQHF. Here the CDR3 DNA reads TGTGCCATCAGTGAGTCTGATAGGAGGGGCCATCAGCCCCAGCATTTT.

CDR3 coding DNA: TGCGCCAGCAGCCCGGGACTCGAAGCGGACGAGCAGTACTTC. Its protein product is CASSPGLEADEQYF. This chain connects TRBV4-1 to TRBJ2-7, with a weak D call TRBD2 (6 bases). The germline CDR1 and CDR2 sequences are MGHRA and YSYEKL. V shed 4 bases and J shed 5 bases, with 15 bases lying between them. The CDR3 extends over 14 amino acids.

This clone was observed once. V usage is TRBV5-1 and J usage is TRBJ2-1, with D tentatively TRBD1 (5 bases). The CDR3 totals 15 residues. V lost 4 bases to trimming and J lost 9 bases, with 20 bases between them. CDR1 is SGHRS, CDR2 YFSETQ, per germline. DNA for the CDR3: TGCGCCAGCAGCCCCAGCTACTCACAGGTGGGTGAGCAGTTCTTC. It is translated as CASSPSYSQVGEQFF.

This chain joins TRBV28 and TRBJ2-6, with 7 bases identical to TRBD2. With 1 base clipped from V and 0 bases from J, the junction kept 6 bases outside the gene matches. The CDR3 covers 18 residues. Germline CDR1 MDHEN, CDR2 SYDVKM. The CDR3 region is CASSLLAGSNSGANVLTF. CDR3 nucleotide sequence: TGTGCCAGCAGTTTATTAGCGGGCTCCAACTCTGGGGCCAACGTCCTGACTTTC.

The rearrangement uses TRBV28 and TRBJ2-1; unclear D gene. CDR3 length equals 11 residues. Between the trimmed V and J ends, which lost 3 bases and 10 bases, there was a span of 7 bases. Germline CDR1 MDHEN, CDR2 SYDVKM. CDR3 residues: CASSLGKEQFF. The CDR3 bases are TGTGCCAGCAGTTTGGGGAAAGAGCAGTTCTTC. Full variable domain (outside the CDR3, taken from reference TRBV28 and TRBJ2-1): DVKVTQSSRYLVKRTGEKVFLECVQDMDHENMFWYRQDPGLGLRLIYFSYDVKMKEKGDIPEGYSVSREKKERFSLILESASTNQTSMYLCASSLGKEQFFGPGTRLTVL.

The chain combines TRBV27 with TRBJ1-1, with a possible D match to TRBD1 (6 bases). The germline CDR1 and CDR2 sequences are MNHEY and SMNVEV (reference sequence). Trimming took off 5 bases at V and 7 bases at J, with 14 bases between the two ends. This CDR3 comprises 13 residues. Here the CDR3 reads CASSPISRGEAFF. The CDR3 coding sequence is TGTGCCAGCAGTCCTATCTCCAGGGGTGAAGCTTTCTTT.

The chain recombines TRBV13 with TRBJ1-1; D is undetermined. CDR1 is PRHDT and CDR2 is FYEKMQ in the germline V gene (reference sequence). V was trimmed by 7 bases and J by 6 bases, leaving 18 bases between them. The CDR3 has 14 amino acids. CDR3 in amino acids: CASTGHLGGAEAFF. CDR3 sequence (DNA): TGTGCCAGCACGGGCCACCTAGGAGGTGCTGAAGCTTTCTTT.

Comments on this clone: Relative to the germline gene, one junction end is altered; a read error may explain this. Other DNA variants within this sample encode the same CDR3. The chain couples TRBV5-1 to TRBJ1-5, with 8 bases that match TRBD1. The CDR3 consists of 14 residues. Germline V gene lookup returns CDR1 SGHRS and CDR2 YFSETQ. In nucleotides, the CDR3 is TGTGCCAGCAGCTTAGGACAGGGAACTCAGCCCCAGCATTTT. This codes for CASSLGQGTQPQHF.

V gene TRBV11-2 combines with J gene TRBJ2-3; 12 bases map to TRBD1. Germline CDR1 is SGHAT and CDR2 is FQNNGV. With 5 bases clipped from V and 8 bases from J, the junction kept 11 bases outside the gene matches. The CDR3 is 16 amino acids. The CDR3 DNA sequence: TGTGCCAGCAGCCCTTCCGGGACAGGGGGCGGAGGTACGCAGTATTTT. Its translation is CASSPSGTGGGGTQYF.

The CDR3 reads CAWSGTGGTSGFIHQFF. The CDR3 bases are TGTGCCTGGAGCGGGACAGGGGGGACTAGCGGGTTTATCCACCAGTTCTTC. The chain uses TRBV30 and TRBJ2-1, with D possibly matching TRBD2 (12 bases). CDR1 is GTSNPN, CDR2 SVGIG, per germline (reference sequence). This CDR3 is 17 amino acids long. V lost 3 bases to trimming and J lost 13 bases, with 31 bases between them. Looking up the rest from reference TRBV30 and TRBJ2-1 gives the full variable domain: SQTIHQWPATLVQPVGSPLSLECTVEGTSNPNLYWYRQAAGRGLQLLFYSVGIGQISSEVPQNLSASRPQDRQFILSSKKLLLSDSGFYLCAWSGTGGTSGFIHQFFGPGTRLTVL.

V and J are TRBV10-3 and TRBJ2-5, with TRBD2 identical over 9 bases. The V and J ends lost 2 bases and 4 bases, in that order; junction bases with no gene match: 5. The CDR3 has 15 amino acids. Germline lookup yields CDR1 ENHRY and CDR2 SYGVKD. DNA of the CDR3: TGTGCCATCAGTGAGGGCGGGAGGGCCGGAGAGACCCAGTACTTC. Translating it yields CAISEGGRAGETQYF.

This CDR3 is CASSLYSDLEQYF. DNA for the CDR3: TGTGCCAGCAGCTTGTATTCCGACCTCGAGCAGTACTTC. The chain links TRBV5-6 to TRBJ2-7; no reliable D call. Trimming stripped 1 base from V and 6 bases from J, with 11 bases between. This CDR3 has 13 amino acids. CDR1 and CDR2 (germline): SGHDT, YYEEEE.

The gene calls are TRBV30 and TRBJ2-7; no firm D call. Germline loops: CDR1 GTSNPN, CDR2 SVGIG (reference sequence). V was trimmed by 1 base and J by 3 bases, leaving 7 bases between them. The CDR3 consists of 12 residues. CDR3 amino acids: CAWSESDYEQYF. In DNA form, the CDR3 reads TGTGCCTGGAGTGAATCCGACTACGAGCAGTACTTC.

There are many counts of this clone. The chain recombines TRBV11-3 with TRBJ2-7; TRBD2 agrees at 7 bases. J lost 7 bases, V lost 3 bases, and 6 bases had no gene match. The CDR3 has 13 amino acids. From germline, CDR1 is SGHNT and CDR2 YENEEA. The CDR3 reads CASSFGLGGEQYF. Here the CDR3 DNA reads TGTGCCAGCAGCTTCGGACTAGGAGGGGAGCAGTACTTC.